The 17 T cell receptor beta chains below come from one sample, sequenced in a study of identical twins (dated by TCRdb to 2015 to 2016). The library was produced with 5' RACE. The instrument given in TCRdb is Illumina HiSeq 2000. Using fastp trimming at Q25 and MiXCR clonotype assembly, TCRdb reanalyzed the public sequencing data and kept in-frame beta chains. Identical CDR3 proteins give one entry, which carries the most common genes and DNA. In this sample the table shows some 1,600,000 distinct CDR3 sequences, about 30% of which occur a single time. About 0.3% of the sample is taken by the ten largest. Sample: cord blood. The receptors stem from a newborn girl in good health.

This sequence joins TRBV18 and TRBJ2-7, with a tentative D call TRBD2 (5 bases). The CDR3 is 14 residues long. The germline V and J ends were trimmed by 3 bases and 0 bases, with 9 bases remaining between them. Germline V gives CDR1 KGHSH, CDR2 LQKENI. The CDR3 region is CASSPSGFSYEQYF. CDR3 DNA sequence: TGTGCCAGCTCACCTTCGGGATTCTCCTACGAGCAGTACTTC.

The genes are TRBV5-1 and TRBJ2-7, with a weak D call TRBD2 (5 bases). The closer fit of TRBJ2-5 to the DNA end suggests the J call may be wrong. The CDR3 sequence is 14 residues long. Germline assignment: CDR1 SGHRS and CDR2 YFSETQ. CDR3 sequence reads: CASSLEFGEKTQYF. The DNA of the CDR3 is TGCGCCAGCAGCTTGGAATTCGGGGAAAAGACCCAGTACTTC.

This clonotype appeared many times. The chain couples TRBV5-1 to TRBJ2-7; D uncertain. V lost 1 base and J lost 4, with 9 bases in between. Per germline, CDR1 SGHRS and CDR2 YFSETQ. The CDR3 spans 13 residues. CDR3 protein: CASSLPTAYEQYF. In DNA form, the CDR3 reads TGCGCCAGCAGCTTGCCAACGGCTTACGAGCAGTACTTC.

This clonotype was seen just once. The junction and the germline gene differ at one end; a read error may be behind it. The V and J genes are TRBV27 and TRBJ1-6, with no clear D. The germline V gene has CDR1 MNHEY and CDR2 SMNVEV (reference sequence). The CDR3 is 16 amino acids. CDR3 DNA sequence: TGTGCCAGCAGTCCCCGGACGAGCTCCTATAATTCATCCCTCCACTTT. It is translated as CASSPRTSSYNSSLHF.

Note on this clonotype: This CDR3 fails to terminate in the conserved phenylalanine or tryptophan, so it likely reflects a read error. This chain uses TRBV29-1 with TRBJ2-3, with 10 bases fitting TRBD1. The germline gives CDR1 SQVTM, CDR2 ANQGSEA. Trimming took 6 bases from V and 2 from J; bases not matched to a gene: 8. This CDR3 contains 15 residues. The CDR3 reads CSVTGQGGHTDTQYV. CDR3 sequence (DNA): TGCAGCGTGACCGGACAGGGGGGACACACAGATACGCAGTATGTT.

The rearrangement links TRBV10-2 to TRBJ2-7; TRBD2 matches at 7 bases. Germline trimming cut 0 bases from V and 3 bases from J; bases unmatched to any gene: 5. The CDR3 contains 15 residues. Germline-derived CDR1 and CDR2 are WSHSY and SAAADI. CDR3 loop: CASSESQRGVYEQYF. The DNA of the CDR3 is TGCGCCAGCAGTGAGTCCCAGCGGGGAGTCTACGAGCAGTACTTC.

A few counts support this clonotype. The chain couples TRBV20-1 to TRBJ1-4; D gene uncertain. The V and J ends lost 6 bases and 0 bases respectively, with 14 bases between them. The CDR3 is 15 amino acids. Per germline, CDR1 DFQATT and CDR2 SNEGSKA (reference sequence). The CDR3 is CSAQTSVATNEKLFF. CDR3 coding DNA: TGCAGTGCCCAAACCTCAGTTGCAACTAATGAAAAACTGTTTTTT.

J is TRBJ1-4 and V is TRBV10-3; D remains ambiguous. CDR3 length: 12 residues. Deletions cut 4 bases from V and 6 bases from J, with 6 bases between. Germline V gives CDR1 ENHRY, CDR2 SYGVKD. The CDR3: CAISGTHEKLFF. The DNA for the CDR3 is TGTGCCATCAGTGGGACCCATGAAAAACTGTTTTTT.

The chain combines TRBV6-1 with TRBJ1-2, with unresolved D. Germline loops: CDR1 MNHNS, CDR2 SASEGT. V lost 2 bases to trimming and J lost 6 bases, with 13 bases between them. The CDR3 spans 14 residues. The CDR3 DNA follows: TGTGCCAGCAGTGAATTTATACCGGGAGATGGCTACACCTTC. It is translated as CASSEFIPGDGYTF.

This clonotype was seen many times. J is TRBJ2-5 and V is TRBV20-1; 8 bases are a match to TRBD2. After removal of 6 bases from V and 2 bases from J, the junction contained 5 bases not matched to a gene. Germline CDR1 is DFQATT and CDR2 is SNEGSKA (reference sequence). The CDR3 is 13 residues long. In DNA, the CDR3 is TGCAGTGCCAGGACTAGCTATCAAGAGACCCAGTACTTC. Translated, it gives CSARTSYQETQYF.

The CDR3 loop reads CASSIGFGNQPQHF. CDR3 in DNA: TGTGCCAGTAGTATAGGGTTCGGCAATCAGCCCCAGCATTTT. The V and J genes are TRBV19 and TRBJ1-5; no reliable D call. This CDR3 region has 14 residues. The V gene's germline CDR1 is LNHDA and CDR2 SQIVND (reference sequence). Trimming shortened V by 1 base and J by 2 bases, and 6 bases separated the two germline ends.

This clonotype has just a few counts. The J gene is TRBJ1-6, the V gene TRBV6-5; 8 bases align to TRBD1. V lost 4 bases to trimming and J lost 7 bases; unmatched junction nucleotides: 6. Per germline, CDR1 MNHEY and CDR2 SVGAGI. This CDR3 spans 15 amino acids. This chain's CDR3 is CASSWGDRGNSPLHF. The CDR3 DNA sequence: TGTGCCAGCAGTTGGGGCGACAGGGGAAATTCACCCCTCCACTTT.

This clonotype was observed a few times. The V and J genes are TRBV24-1 and TRBJ2-3; TRBD2 agrees at 7 bases. The CDR3 length is 15 residues. Per germline, CDR1 KGHDR and CDR2 SFDVKD. The V and J ends lost 7 bases and 2 bases, in that order; junction bases with no gene match: 8. The chain's CDR3 is CATRPGLSTTDTQYF. CDR3 nucleotides: TGTGCCACCAGGCCGGGACTATCCACCACAGATACGCAGTATTTT.

Only a few counts were recorded for this clonotype. The CDR3 DNA follows: TGTGCCAGCAGTACGGGACTAGCGGGACAAGAGCAGTTCTTC. Protein: CASSTGLAGQEQFF. V and J are TRBV12-3 or TRBV12-4 and TRBJ2-1; 13 positions match TRBD2. The V gene end was trimmed by 5 bases and the J gene end by 10 bases; junction bases not matched to a gene: 5. There are 14 residues in the CDR3.

This clonotype was seen a handful of times. This chain uses TRBV27 with TRBJ2-5; D remains unclear. This CDR3 is built from 16 residues. V was trimmed by 0 bases and J by 1 base, leaving 12 bases between them. Germline V gene sequence: CDR1 MNHEY, CDR2 SMNVEV (reference sequence). The CDR3 loop reads CASSLSLILSQETQYF. DNA for the CDR3: TGTGCCAGCAGTTTATCACTAATCCTAAGCCAAGAGACCCAGTACTTC.

This chain links TRBV13 with TRBJ2-7; D possibly corresponds to TRBD2 (6 bases). Germline V gene data show CDR1 as PRHDT and CDR2 as FYEKMQ (reference sequence). The V and J ends lost 5 bases and 7 bases respectively, with 21 bases between them. The CDR3 runs 15 residues. This CDR3 is CASSMRGHLLNEQYF. The CDR3 DNA follows: TGTGCCAGCAGCATGCGGGGCCACCTACTGAATGAGCAGTACTTC. The whole variable domain, remainder taken from reference TRBV13 and TRBJ2-7, is AAGVIQSPRHLIKEKRETATLKCYPIPRHDTVYWYQQGPGQDPQFLISFYEKMQSDKGSIPDRFSAQQFSDYHSELNMSSLELGDSALYFCASSMRGHLLNEQYFGPGTRLTVT.

The V gene is TRBV4-1, the J gene TRBJ2-2; 8 bases agree with TRBD2. V dropped 2 bases and J dropped 4; count of bases not matched to a gene: 0. The germline V gene encodes CDR1 MGHRA and CDR2 YSYEKL. The CDR3 has 14 amino acids. The chain's CDR3 is CASSQTSGTGELFF. The CDR3 bases are TGCGCCAGCAGCCAAACTAGCGGCACCGGGGAGCTGTTTTTT.